This entry describes one T cell receptor (beta chain). MiXCR, run by TCRdb on the 5' RACE reads, gives a single entry per CDR3 protein. The repertoire includes a few hundred thousand distinct CDR3 sequences, nearly 10% of them detected once, and under 3% sits in the top ten. This specimen belongs to a study of identical twins. This CDR3 comprises 17 residues. The V end was cut by 4 bases, the J end by 2 bases, with 18 bases between. Per the germline V gene, CDR1 is SGHVS and CDR2 is FNYEAQ. All donors were healthy, and all were Caucasian. The data also belong to a second study, concerning yellow fever vaccine responses in identical twins.

This TCR derives from a young woman in good health. The sequenced material came from PBMCs. This sequence joins TRBV7-6 and TRBJ2-1; tentatively, D is TRBD1 or TRBD2 (6 bases each). The CDR3: CASSSVVGGAPYNEQFF. The CDR3 nucleotides are TGTGCCAGCAGCTCGGTCGTCGGGGGCGCTCCCTACAATGAGCAGTTCTTC.